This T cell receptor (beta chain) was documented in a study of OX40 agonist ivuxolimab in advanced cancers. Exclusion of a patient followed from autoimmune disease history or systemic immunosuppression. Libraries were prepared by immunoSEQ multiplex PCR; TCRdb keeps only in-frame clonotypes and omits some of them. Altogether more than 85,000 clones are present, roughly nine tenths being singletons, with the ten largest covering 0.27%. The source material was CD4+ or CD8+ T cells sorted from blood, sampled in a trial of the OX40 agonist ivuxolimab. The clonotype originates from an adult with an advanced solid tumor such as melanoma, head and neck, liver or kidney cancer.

DNA for the CDR3: TGTGCCAGCAGCCAATTGGGTCCCCTTTCTGAAGCTTTCTTT. Its protein product is CASSQLGPLSEAFF. This rearrangement joins TRBV14 to TRBJ1-1, with D unclear. From germline, CDR1 is SGHDN and CDR2 FVKESK. Trimming took off 2 bases at V and 6 bases at J, with 13 bases between the two ends. The CDR3 totals 14 residues.